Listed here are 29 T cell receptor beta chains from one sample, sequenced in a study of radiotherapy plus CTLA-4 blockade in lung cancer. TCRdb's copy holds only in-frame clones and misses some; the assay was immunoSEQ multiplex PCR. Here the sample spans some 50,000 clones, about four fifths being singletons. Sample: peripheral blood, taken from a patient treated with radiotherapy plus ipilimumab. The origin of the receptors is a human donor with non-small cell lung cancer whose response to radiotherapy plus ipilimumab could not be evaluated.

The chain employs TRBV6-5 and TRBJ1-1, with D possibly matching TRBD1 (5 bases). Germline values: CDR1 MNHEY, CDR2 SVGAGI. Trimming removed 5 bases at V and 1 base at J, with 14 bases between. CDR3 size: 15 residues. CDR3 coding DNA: TGTGCCAGCAGTCGGTATATAGGGGAGAACACTGAAGCTTTCTTT. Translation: CASSRYIGENTEAFF.

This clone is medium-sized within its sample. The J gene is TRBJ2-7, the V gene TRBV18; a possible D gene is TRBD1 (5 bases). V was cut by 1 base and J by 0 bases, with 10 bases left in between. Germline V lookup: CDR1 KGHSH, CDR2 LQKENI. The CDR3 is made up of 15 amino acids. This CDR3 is CASSPQKTASYEQYF. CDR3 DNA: TGTGCCAGCTCACCACAAAAGACAGCCTCCTACGAGCAGTACTTC. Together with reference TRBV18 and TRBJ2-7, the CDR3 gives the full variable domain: NAGVMQNPRHLVRRRGQEARLRCSPMKGHSHVYWYRQLPEEGLKFMVYLQKENIIDESGMPKERFSAEFPKEGPSILRIQQVVRGDSAAYFCASSPQKTASYEQYFGPGTRLTVT.

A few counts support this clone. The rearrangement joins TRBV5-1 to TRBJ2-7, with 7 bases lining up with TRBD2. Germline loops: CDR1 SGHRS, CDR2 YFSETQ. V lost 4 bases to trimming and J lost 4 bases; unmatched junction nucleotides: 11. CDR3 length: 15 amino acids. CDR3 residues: CASSPSRAGVYEQYF. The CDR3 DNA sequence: TGCGCCAGCAGCCCCAGTAGGGCGGGAGTATACGAGCAGTACTTC. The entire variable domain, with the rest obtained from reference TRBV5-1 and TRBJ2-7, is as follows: KAGVTQTPRYLIKTRGQQVTLSCSPISGHRSVSWYQQTPGQGLQFLFEYFSETQRNKGNFPGRFSGRQFSNSRSEMNVSTLELGDSALYLCASSPSRAGVYEQYFGPGTRLTVT.

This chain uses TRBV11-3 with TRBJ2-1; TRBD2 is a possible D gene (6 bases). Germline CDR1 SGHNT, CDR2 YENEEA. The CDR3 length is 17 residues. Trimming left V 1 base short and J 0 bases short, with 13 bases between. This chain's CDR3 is CASSLGGEGGSYNEQFF. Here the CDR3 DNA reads TGTGCCAGCAGCTTAGGGGGTGAGGGAGGCTCCTACAATGAGCAGTTCTTC.

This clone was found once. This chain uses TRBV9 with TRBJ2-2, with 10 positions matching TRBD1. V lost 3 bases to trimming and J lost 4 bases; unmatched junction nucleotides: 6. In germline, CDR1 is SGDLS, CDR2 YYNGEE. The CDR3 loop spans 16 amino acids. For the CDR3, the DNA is TGTGCCAGCAGCGCCAGACAGGGGGCGTCCACCGGGGAGCTGTTTTTT. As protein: CASSARQGASTGELFF.

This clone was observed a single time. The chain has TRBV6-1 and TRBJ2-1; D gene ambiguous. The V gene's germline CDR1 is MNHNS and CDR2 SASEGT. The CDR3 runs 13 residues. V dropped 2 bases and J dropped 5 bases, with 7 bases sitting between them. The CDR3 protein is CASSEIRNNEQFF. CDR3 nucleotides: TGTGCCAGCAGTGAAATCAGAAACAATGAGCAGTTCTTC.

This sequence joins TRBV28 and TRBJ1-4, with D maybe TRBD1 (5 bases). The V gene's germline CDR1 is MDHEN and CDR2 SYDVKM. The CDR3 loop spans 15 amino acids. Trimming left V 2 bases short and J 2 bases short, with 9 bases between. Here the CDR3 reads CASSLQGLTNEKLFF. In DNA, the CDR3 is TGTGCCAGCAGTTTACAGGGATTGACTAATGAAAAACTGTTTTTT.

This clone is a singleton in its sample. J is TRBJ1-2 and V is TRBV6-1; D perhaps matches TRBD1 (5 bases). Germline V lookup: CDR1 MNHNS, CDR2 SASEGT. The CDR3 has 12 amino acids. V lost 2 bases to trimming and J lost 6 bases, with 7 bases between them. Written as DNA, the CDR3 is TGTGCCAGCAGTGAACAGGGCCATGGCTACACCTTC. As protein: CASSEQGHGYTF.

In DNA form, the CDR3 reads TGTGCCATCAGTGAATCAACAGGGATCGAGCAGTACTTC. This encodes CAISESTGIEQYF. The chain carries TRBV10-3 and TRBJ2-7; maybe TRBD1 (6 bases). V gave up 3 bases and J gave up 6 bases, with 12 bases separating them. The V gene's germline CDR1 is ENHRY and CDR2 SYGVKD. The length of the CDR3 is 13 residues.

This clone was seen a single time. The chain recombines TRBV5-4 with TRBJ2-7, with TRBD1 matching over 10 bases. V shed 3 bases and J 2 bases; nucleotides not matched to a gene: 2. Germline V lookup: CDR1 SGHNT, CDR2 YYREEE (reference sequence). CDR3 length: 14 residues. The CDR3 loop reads CASSWTGGPYEQYF. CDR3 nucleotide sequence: TGTGCCAGCAGCTGGACAGGGGGTCCCTACGAGCAGTACTTC.

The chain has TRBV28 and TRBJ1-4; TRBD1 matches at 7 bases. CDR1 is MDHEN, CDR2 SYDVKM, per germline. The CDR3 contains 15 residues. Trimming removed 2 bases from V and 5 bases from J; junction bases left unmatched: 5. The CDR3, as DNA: TGTGCCAGCAGTTTAAGACAGGGACAGAATGAAAAACTGTTTTTT. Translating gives CASSLRQGQNEKLFF.

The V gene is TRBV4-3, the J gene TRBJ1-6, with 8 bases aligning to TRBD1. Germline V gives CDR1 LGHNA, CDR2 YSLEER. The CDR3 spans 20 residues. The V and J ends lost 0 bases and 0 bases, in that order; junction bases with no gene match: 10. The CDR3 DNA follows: TGCGCCAGCAGCCAAGAGTGGACAGGGAGGGCGAGCTCCTATAATTCACCCCTCCACTTT. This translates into CASSQEWTGRASSYNSPLHF.

CDR3 in amino acids: CASSLAGTGFDNEQFF. CDR3 sequence (DNA): TGTGCCAGCAGCTTAGCCGGGACAGGGTTCGACAATGAGCAGTTCTTC. The chain carries TRBV7-2 and TRBJ2-1; 9 bases map to TRBD1. J gave up 5 bases and V 0 bases, and 5 bases lay outside the gene matches. The CDR3 loop spans 16 amino acids. CDR1 and CDR2 from the germline V gene are SGHTA and FQGNSA.

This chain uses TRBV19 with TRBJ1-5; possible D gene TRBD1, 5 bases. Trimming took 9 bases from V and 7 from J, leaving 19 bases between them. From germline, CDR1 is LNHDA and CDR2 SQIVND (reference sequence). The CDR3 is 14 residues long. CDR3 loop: CASQYGRGDQPQHF. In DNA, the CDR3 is TGTGCCAGCCAGTACGGACGGGGGGACCAGCCCCAGCATTTT. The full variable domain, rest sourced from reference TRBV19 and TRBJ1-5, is DGGITQSPKYLFRKEGQNVTLSCEQNLNHDAMYWYRQDPGQGLRLIYYSQIVNDFQKGDIAEGYSVSREKKESFPLTVTSAQKNPTAFYLCASQYGRGDQPQHFGDGTRLSIL.

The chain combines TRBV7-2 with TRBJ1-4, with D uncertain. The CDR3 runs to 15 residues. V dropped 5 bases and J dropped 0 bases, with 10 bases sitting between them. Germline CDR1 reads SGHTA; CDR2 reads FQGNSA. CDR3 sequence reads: CASSPSSATNEKLFF. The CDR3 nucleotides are TGTGCCAGCAGCCCAAGTTCGGCAACTAATGAAAAACTGTTTTTT. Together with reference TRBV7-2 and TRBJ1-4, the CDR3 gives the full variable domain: GAGVSQSPSNKVTEKGKDVELRCDPISGHTALYWYRQSLGQGLEFLIYFQGNSAPDKSGLPSDRFSAERTGGSVSTLTIQRTQQEDSAVYLCASSPSSATNEKLFFGSGTQLSVL.

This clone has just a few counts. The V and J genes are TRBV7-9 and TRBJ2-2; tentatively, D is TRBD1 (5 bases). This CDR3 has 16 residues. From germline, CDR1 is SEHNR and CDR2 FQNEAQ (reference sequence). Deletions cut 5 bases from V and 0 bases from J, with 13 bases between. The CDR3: CASSANRQTNTGELFF. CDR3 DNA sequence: TGTGCCAGCAGCGCCAATCGACAGACGAACACCGGGGAGCTGTTTTTT.

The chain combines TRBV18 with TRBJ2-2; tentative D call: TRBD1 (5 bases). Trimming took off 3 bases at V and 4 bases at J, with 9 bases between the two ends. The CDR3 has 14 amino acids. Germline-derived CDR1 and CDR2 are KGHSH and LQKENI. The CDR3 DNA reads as TGTGCCAGCTCACCTGGGGCGACCACCGGGGAGCTGTTTTTT. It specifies CASSPGATTGELFF.

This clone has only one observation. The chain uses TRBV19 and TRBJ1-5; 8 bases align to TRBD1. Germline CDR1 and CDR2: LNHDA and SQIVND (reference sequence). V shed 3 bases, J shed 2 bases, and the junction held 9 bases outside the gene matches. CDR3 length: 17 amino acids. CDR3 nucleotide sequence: TGTGCCAGTAGTATCCAACCGACAGGGGTAGGCAATCAGCCCCAGCATTTT. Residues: CASSIQPTGVGNQPQHF.

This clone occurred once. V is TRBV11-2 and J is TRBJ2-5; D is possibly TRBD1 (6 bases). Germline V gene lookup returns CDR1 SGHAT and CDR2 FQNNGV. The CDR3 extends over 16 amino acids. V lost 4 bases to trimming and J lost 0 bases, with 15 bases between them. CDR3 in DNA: TGTGCCAGCAGCTCAAACCGACAGGTGTACCAAGAGACCCAGTACTTC. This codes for CASSSNRQVYQETQYF.

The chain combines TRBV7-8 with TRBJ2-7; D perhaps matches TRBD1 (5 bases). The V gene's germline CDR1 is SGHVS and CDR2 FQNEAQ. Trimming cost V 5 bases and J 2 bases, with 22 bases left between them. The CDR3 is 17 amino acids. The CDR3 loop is CASSASNRRNLTYEQYF. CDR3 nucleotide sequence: TGTGCCAGCAGCGCCAGCAACAGGAGAAACTTAACCTACGAGCAGTACTTC.

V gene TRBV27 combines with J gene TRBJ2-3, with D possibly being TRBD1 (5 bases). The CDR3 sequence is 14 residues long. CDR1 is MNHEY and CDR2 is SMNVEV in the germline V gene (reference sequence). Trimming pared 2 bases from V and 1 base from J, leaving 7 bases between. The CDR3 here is CASSLSRGTDTQYF. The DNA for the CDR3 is TGTGCCAGCAGTTTAAGCAGGGGCACAGATACGCAGTATTTT.

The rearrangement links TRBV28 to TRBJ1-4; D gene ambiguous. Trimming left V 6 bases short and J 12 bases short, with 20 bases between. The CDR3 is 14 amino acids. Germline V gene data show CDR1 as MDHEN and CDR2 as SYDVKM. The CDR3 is CASSLKGVVVELFF. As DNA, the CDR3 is TGTGCCAGCAGCCTGAAAGGAGTAGTAGTGGAACTGTTTTTT.

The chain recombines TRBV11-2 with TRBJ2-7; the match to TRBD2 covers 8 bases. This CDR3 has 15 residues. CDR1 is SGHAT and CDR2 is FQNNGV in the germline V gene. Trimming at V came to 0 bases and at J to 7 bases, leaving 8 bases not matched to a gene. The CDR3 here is CASSLDWSGGLEQYF. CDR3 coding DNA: TGTGCCAGCAGCTTAGATTGGAGCGGGGGCCTTGAGCAGTACTTC.

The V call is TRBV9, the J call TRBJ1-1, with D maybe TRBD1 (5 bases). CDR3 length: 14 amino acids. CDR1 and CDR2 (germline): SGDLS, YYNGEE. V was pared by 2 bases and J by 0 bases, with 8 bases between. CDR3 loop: CASSVGLMNTEAFF. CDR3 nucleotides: TGTGCCAGCAGCGTGGGACTCATGAACACTGAAGCTTTCTTT.

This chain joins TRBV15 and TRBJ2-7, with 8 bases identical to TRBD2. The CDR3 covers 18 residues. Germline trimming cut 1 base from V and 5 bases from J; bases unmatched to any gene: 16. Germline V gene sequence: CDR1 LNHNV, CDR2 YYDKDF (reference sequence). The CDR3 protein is CATSRVRAGGPFGDEQYF. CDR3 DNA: TGTGCCACCAGCAGAGTTCGCGCGGGAGGTCCGTTTGGGGACGAGCAGTACTTC.

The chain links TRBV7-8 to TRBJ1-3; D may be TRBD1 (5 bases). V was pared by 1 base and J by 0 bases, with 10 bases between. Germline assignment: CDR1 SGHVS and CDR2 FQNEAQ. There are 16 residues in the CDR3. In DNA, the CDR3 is TGTGCCAGCAGCTTAGGCCCAGGGCGCTCTGGAAACACCATATATTTT. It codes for CASSLGPGRSGNTIYF.

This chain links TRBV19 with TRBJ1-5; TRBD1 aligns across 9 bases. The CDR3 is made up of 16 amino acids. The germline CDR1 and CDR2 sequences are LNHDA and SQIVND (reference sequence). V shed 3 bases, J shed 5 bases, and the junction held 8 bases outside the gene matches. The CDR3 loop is CASSIWTGDSYQPQHF. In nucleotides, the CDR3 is TGTGCCAGTAGTATCTGGACAGGGGATTCATATCAGCCCCAGCATTTT. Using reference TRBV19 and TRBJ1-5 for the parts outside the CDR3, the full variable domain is DGGITQSPKYLFRKEGQNVTLSCEQNLNHDAMYWYRQDPGQGLRLIYYSQIVNDFQKGDIAEGYSVSREKKESFPLTVTSAQKNPTAFYLCASSIWTGDSYQPQHFGDGTRLSIL.

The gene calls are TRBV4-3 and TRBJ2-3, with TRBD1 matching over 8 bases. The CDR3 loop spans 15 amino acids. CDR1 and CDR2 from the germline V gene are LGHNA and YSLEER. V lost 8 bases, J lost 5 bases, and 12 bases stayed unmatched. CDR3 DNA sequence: TGCGCCAGCGCGCGGGACAGGACATTCGGAGATACGCAGTATTTT. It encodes CASARDRTFGDTQYF.

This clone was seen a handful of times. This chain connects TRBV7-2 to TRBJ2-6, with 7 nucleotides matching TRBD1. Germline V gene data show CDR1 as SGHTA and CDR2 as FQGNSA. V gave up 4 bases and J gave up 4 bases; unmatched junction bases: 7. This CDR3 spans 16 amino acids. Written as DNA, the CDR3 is TGTGCCAGCAGCTCAGCGACAGGGTCCGGGGCCAACGTCCTGACTTTC. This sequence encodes CASSSATGSGANVLTF.